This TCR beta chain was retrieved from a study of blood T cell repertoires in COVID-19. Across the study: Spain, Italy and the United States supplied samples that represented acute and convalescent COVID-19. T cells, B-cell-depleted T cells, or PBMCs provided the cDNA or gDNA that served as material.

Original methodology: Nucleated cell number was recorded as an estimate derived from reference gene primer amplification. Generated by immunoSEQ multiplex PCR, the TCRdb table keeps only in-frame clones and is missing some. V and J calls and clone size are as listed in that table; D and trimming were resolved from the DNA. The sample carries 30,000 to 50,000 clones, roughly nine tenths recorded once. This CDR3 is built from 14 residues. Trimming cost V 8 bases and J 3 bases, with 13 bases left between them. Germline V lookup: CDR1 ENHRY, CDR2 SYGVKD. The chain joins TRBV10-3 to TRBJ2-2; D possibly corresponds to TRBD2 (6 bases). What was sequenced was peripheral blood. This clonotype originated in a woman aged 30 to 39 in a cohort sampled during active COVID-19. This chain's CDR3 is CAIAAGWDTGELFF. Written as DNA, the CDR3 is TGTGCCATCGCCGCGGGGTGGGACACCGGGGAGCTGTTTTTT.